Listed here are 29 T cell receptor beta chains from one sample, sequenced in a study of metastatic and nonmetastatic thyroid tumors (dated by TCRdb to the early 2020s). None of the patients had been given any treatment before thyroid surgery. Library construction relied on PCR. Sequencing used an Illumina HiSeq 4000. The public sequencing data were trimmed at Q25 with fastp and processed into clonotypes with MiXCR by TCRdb, which kept only in-frame beta chains. The sample table shows fewer than 70,000 clones, and 25% to 35% are seen once. Jointly, the top ten make up 15% to 20% of the sample. The sequencing sample was made of blood. Receptors originate from a female donor with papillary thyroid cancer or a benign thyroid nodule (not recorded which). Some clones in this sample may be carry-over from other donors' samples.

The chain is built from TRBV5-1 and TRBJ2-1; D might be TRBD2 (6 bases). CDR1 and CDR2 (germline): SGHRS, YFSETQ. There are 17 residues in the CDR3. The germline V and J ends were trimmed by 3 bases and 7 bases, with 23 bases remaining between them. CDR3 nucleotides: TGCGCCAGCAGCTACCGCGCCGCGGGGCCTTCTGTGAATGAGCAGTTCTTC. Its protein is CASSYRAAGPSVNEQFF. The variable domain in full, with the rest retrieved from reference TRBV5-1 and TRBJ2-1, is KAGVTQTPRYLIKTRGQQVTLSCSPISGHRSVSWYQQTPGQGLQFLFEYFSETQRNKGNFPGRFSGRQFSNSRSEMNVSTLELGDSALYLCASSYRAAGPSVNEQFFGPGTRLTVL.

The V and J genes are TRBV27 and TRBJ1-2, with 9 bases that match TRBD1. Germline lookup yields CDR1 MNHEY and CDR2 SMNVEV (reference sequence). The CDR3 is made up of 15 amino acids. V was pared by 5 bases and J by 3 bases, with 7 bases of the junction left unmatched. CDR3 sequence (DNA): TGTGCCAGCAGTCCGCGGACAGGGGCTCACTATGGCTACACCTTC. Translated: CASSPRTGAHYGYTF.

This clone showed up many times. This rearrangement joins TRBV12-3 or TRBV12-4 to TRBJ1-1; 9 bases align to TRBD1. The ends lost 10 bases at V and 0 bases at J; junction bases unmatched: 15. The CDR3 contains 17 residues. The CDR3 reads CATYRGGQGLMNTEAFF. Written as DNA, the CDR3 is TGTGCCACCTACCGGGGGGGACAGGGCCTCATGAACACTGAAGCTTTCTTT.

The V gene is TRBV28, the J gene TRBJ1-5; the match to TRBD1 covers 7 bases. The trim removed 4 bases at V and 5 bases at J, leaving 8 bases unmatched. The CDR3 sequence is 15 residues long. Germline V gives CDR1 MDHEN, CDR2 SYDVKM. DNA for the CDR3: TGTGCCAGCAGTTCGGCAGGGGGATTCTATCAGCCCCAGCATTTT. This sequence encodes CASSSAGGFYQPQHF.

V gene TRBV20-1 combines with J gene TRBJ2-3; 10 bases agree with TRBD2. V lost 5 bases to trimming and J lost 2 bases; unmatched junction nucleotides: 1. The CDR3 is made up of 13 amino acids. CDR1 is DFQATT and CDR2 is SNEGSKA in the germline V gene (reference sequence). CDR3 residues: CSAGTSVTDTQYF. DNA for the CDR3: TGCAGTGCTGGGACTAGCGTCACAGATACGCAGTATTTT.

This clone occurred a few times. The rearrangement uses TRBV27 and TRBJ2-7; the D gene could be TRBD1 or TRBD2 (5 bases each). The germline CDR1 and CDR2 sequences are MNHEY and SMNVEV (reference sequence). The length of the CDR3 is 12 residues. V lost 5 bases and J 2 bases, leaving 7 bases between the germline ends. The chain's CDR3 is CASSRGPYEQYF. CDR3 sequence (DNA): TGTGCCAGCAGTAGGGGACCCTACGAGCAGTACTTC.

This clone has only a few counts. The rearrangement uses TRBV6-2 or TRBV6-3 and TRBJ2-1, with 8 positions matching TRBD2. V was clipped by 5 bases and J by 10 bases; unmatched bases: 4. The germline V gene has CDR1 MNHEY and CDR2 SVGEGT. CDR3 length equals 12 residues. The CDR3 loop reads CASSTSGDEQFF. The CDR3, as DNA: TGTGCCAGCAGTACTAGCGGAGACGAGCAGTTCTTC.

The rearrangement links TRBV12-3 or TRBV12-4 to TRBJ1-5; D is uncertain. V lost 5 bases, J lost 3 bases, and 14 bases lay in between. There are 15 residues in the CDR3. The CDR3 protein is CASSTQPGDNQPQHF. CDR3 DNA sequence: TGTGCCAGCAGTACACAGCCCGGTGACAATCAGCCCCAGCATTTT.

At least ten counts were recorded for this clone. This chain uses TRBV9 with TRBJ1-3, with TRBD1 as a possible D gene (5 bases). The germline V and J ends were trimmed by 0 bases and 3 bases, with 10 bases remaining between them. The CDR3 contains 15 residues. CDR1 SGDLS and CDR2 YYNGEE come from the germline V gene. The CDR3: CASSVGGTGGNTIYF. For the CDR3, the DNA is TGTGCCAGCAGCGTAGGTGGGACTGGTGGAAACACCATATATTTT.

This clone has only a few counts. This chain connects TRBV28 to TRBJ1-6; no firm D call. The CDR3 is 14 amino acids. Trimming removed 5 bases at V and 11 bases at J, with 16 bases between. Germline CDR1 is MDHEN and CDR2 is SYDVKM. The CDR3 nucleotides read TGTGCCAGCAGTGCCCAGTCAATGGGGACACCCCTCCACTTT. Translating gives CASSAQSMGTPLHF.

The gene calls are TRBV6-2 or TRBV6-3 and TRBJ1-2, with 10 bases identical to TRBD1. The CDR3 sequence is 13 residues long. In germline, CDR1 is MNHEY, CDR2 SVGEGT. The V gene end was trimmed by 4 bases and the J gene end by 4 bases; junction bases not matched to a gene: 0. DNA for the CDR3: TGTGCCAGCAGTTGGACAGGGGGCTATGGCTACACCTTC. Translation gives CASSWTGGYGYTF.

This clone was counted ten times or more. The chain recombines TRBV29-1 with TRBJ2-7; no definite D call. Germline CDR1 is SQVTM and CDR2 is ANQGSEA. This CDR3 comprises 15 residues. V lost 3 bases, J lost 1 base, and 16 bases lay in between. The CDR3 DNA reads TGCAGCGTTGATCTAGGTAGCTCTATTTCCTACGAGCAGTACTTC. Translated: CSVDLGSSISYEQYF.

In its sample, this clone was seen a few times. The germline gene is not matched at one end of the junction; a read error may be the cause. The chain is built from TRBV27 and TRBJ1-1; maybe TRBD1 (5 bases). The CDR3 length is 14 residues. The germline gives CDR1 MNHEY, CDR2 SMNVEV (reference sequence). CDR3 sequence: CASSLSGGSPAAFF. The CDR3 nucleotides are TGTGCCAGCAGTCTATCCGGGGGTTCGCCCGCAGCTTTCTTT.

This clone was seen many times. The chain is built from TRBV20-1 and TRBJ2-7; D might be TRBD1 (6 bases). The CDR3 contains 11 residues. From germline, CDR1 is DFQATT and CDR2 SNEGSKA (reference sequence). V lost 5 bases to trimming and J lost 3 bases, with 8 bases between them. DNA for the CDR3: TGCAGTGCTCCAGGGGACTACGAGCAGTACTTC. Amino acids: CSAPGDYEQYF.

The chain has TRBV4-3 and TRBJ2-3, with 8 bases lining up with TRBD2. Trimming at V came to 4 bases and at J to 0 bases, leaving 9 bases not matched to a gene. CDR3 length: 17 amino acids. Germline V gene sequence: CDR1 LGHNA, CDR2 YSLEER. Here the CDR3 reads CASSRWGSSGSTDTQYF. In DNA, the CDR3 is TGCGCCAGCAGCCGGTGGGGGTCTAGCGGGAGCACAGATACGCAGTATTTT.

J is TRBJ2-3 and V is TRBV5-1; 10 bases match TRBD1. Germline V lookup: CDR1 SGHRS, CDR2 YFSETQ. This CDR3 is 14 amino acids long. V lost 7 bases and J lost 4; bases outside the gene matches: 6. CDR3 loop: CASRTGTGADTQYF. Here the CDR3 DNA reads TGCGCCAGCCGAACCGGGACAGGGGCAGATACGCAGTATTTT.

J is TRBJ2-1 and V is TRBV5-1, with 10 bases matching TRBD2. Trimming took 0 bases from V and 8 from J; bases not matched to a gene: 5. Germline values: CDR1 SGHRS, CDR2 YFSETQ. This CDR3 has 15 residues. The chain's CDR3 is CASSLASGSSYEQFF. In DNA form, the CDR3 reads TGCGCCAGCAGCTTGGCTAGCGGGAGCTCGTATGAGCAGTTCTTC.

In this sample, this clone is medium-sized. The chain uses TRBV6-1 and TRBJ2-3; the match to TRBD1 covers 7 bases. The CDR3 loop spans 15 amino acids. J lost 2 bases, V lost 6 bases, and 8 bases had no gene match. Germline V CDR1 and CDR2: MNHNS, SASEGT. CDR3 amino acids: CASRSTGTVTDTQYF. The CDR3 bases are TGTGCCAGCAGAAGTACCGGGACAGTCACAGATACGCAGTATTTT.

The rearrangement joins TRBV7-2 to TRBJ1-5; D uncertain. Trimming took off 6 bases at V and 4 bases at J, with 7 bases between the two ends. Germline loops: CDR1 SGHTA, CDR2 FQGNSA. This CDR3 is built from 12 residues. Here the CDR3 reads CASSLKNQPQHF. CDR3 nucleotide sequence: TGTGCCAGCAGTCTAAAGAATCAGCCCCAGCATTTT.

The chain couples TRBV6-2 or TRBV6-3 to TRBJ2-7; tentative D call: TRBD2 (5 bases). The CDR3 is made up of 14 amino acids. Between the trimmed V and J ends, which lost 5 bases and 6 bases, there was a span of 17 bases. Germline-derived CDR1 and CDR2 are MNHEY and SVGEGT. CDR3: CASSTPGTNSEQYF. In nucleotides, the CDR3 is TGTGCCAGCAGTACCCCGGGAACTAATTCCGAGCAGTACTTC.

The chain has TRBV10-3 and TRBJ1-5; D is possibly TRBD1 (6 bases). Trimming took off 11 bases at V and 7 bases at J, with 18 bases between the two ends. The CDR3 consists of 13 residues. CDR1 is ENHRY and CDR2 is SYGVKD in the germline V gene. DNA of the CDR3: TGTGCCTCCGCGGGGCAGGGGAAGCAGCCCCAGCATTTT. Translating it yields CASAGQGKQPQHF.

This clone was seen more than once but under ten times. J is TRBJ1-2 and V is TRBV12-3 or TRBV12-4; no definite D call. The CDR3 totals 16 residues. V was trimmed by 0 bases and J by 8 bases, leaving 19 bases between them. Here the CDR3 reads CASSLAKREAVEGYTF. The CDR3 nucleotides read TGTGCCAGCAGTTTAGCGAAGAGGGAGGCGGTGGAGGGCTACACCTTC.

V usage is TRBV4-3 and J usage is TRBJ1-1; 11 bases are a match to TRBD1. The CDR3 sequence is 15 residues long. V was pared by 7 bases and J by 3 bases, with 7 bases of the junction left unmatched. Germline V lookup: CDR1 LGHNA, CDR2 YSLEER. Here the CDR3 DNA reads TGCGCCAGCAAGGACAGGGGGCTTAGGGACACTGAAGCTTTCTTT. It specifies CASKDRGLRDTEAFF.

The genes are TRBV6-1 and TRBJ1-5; the match to TRBD1 covers 9 bases. Trimming removed 5 bases from V and 7 bases from J; junction bases left unmatched: 6. This CDR3 region has 14 residues. The V gene's germline CDR1 is MNHNS and CDR2 SASEGT. The CDR3 spells CASSRTGVGQPQHF. CDR3 nucleotides: TGTGCCAGCAGTCGGACAGGGGTTGGCCAGCCCCAGCATTTT.

The chain recombines TRBV20-1 with TRBJ2-5; D is perhaps TRBD2 (5 bases). The V gene's germline CDR1 is DFQATT and CDR2 SNEGSKA (reference sequence). The CDR3 totals 15 residues. The V end lost 3 bases, the J end lost 0 bases, and 14 bases lay between the germline ends. CDR3 amino acids: CSASSLQRYQETQYF. The DNA of the CDR3 is TGCAGTGCTAGTTCTTTGCAGCGGTACCAAGAGACCCAGTACTTC.

The rearrangement links TRBV10-2 to TRBJ2-7; the D gene is possibly TRBD1 (6 bases). V lost 2 bases, J lost 7 bases, and 21 bases lay in between. The V gene's germline CDR1 is WSHSY and CDR2 SAAADI. The CDR3 is 16 residues long. CDR3 protein: CASSEEWTAWVGEQYF. The CDR3 nucleotides read TGCGCCAGCAGTGAGGAGTGGACAGCTTGGGTTGGGGAGCAGTACTTC.

This clone came up a few times. The chain carries TRBV5-1 and TRBJ2-3; D possibly corresponds to TRBD1 (5 bases). The CDR3 has 15 residues. Deletions cut 4 bases from V and 2 bases from J, with 14 bases between. Germline CDR1 and CDR2: SGHRS and YFSETQ. The CDR3 DNA reads TGCGCCAGCAGCCTTCAGGACACGTCCACAGATACGCAGTATTTT. Protein sequence: CASSLQDTSTDTQYF.

By share, this clone ranks as medium-sized. The chain recombines TRBV6-1 with TRBJ2-3; a possible D gene is TRBD1 (6 bases). V was shortened by 6 bases and J by 0 bases, with 13 bases between the two germline ends. Germline CDR1 and CDR2: MNHNS and SASEGT. The CDR3 runs to 15 residues. The CDR3 region has the DNA TGTGCCAGCAGCCGAGGACAGTCTAGCACAGATACGCAGTATTTT. This encodes CASSRGQSSTDTQYF.

This clone showed up just a few times. The rearrangement links TRBV6-2 or TRBV6-3 to TRBJ1-1; D might be TRBD1 (5 bases). Trimming removed 6 bases from V and 6 bases from J, with 17 bases in between. The CDR3 consists of 14 residues. CDR1 MNHEY and CDR2 SVGEGT come from the germline V gene. CDR3 nucleotides: TGTGCCAGCAGCCAGGGCCGGGAGCTGCCTGAAGCTTTCTTT. It is translated as CASSQGRELPEAFF.